Described below is a single TCR beta chain sequence and its context. Germline V gene sequence: CDR1 SGHRS, CDR2 YFSETQ. V gave up 1 base and J gave up 5 bases, with 13 bases separating them. The CDR3 totals 14 residues. The sample is drawn from a study of blood T cell repertoires in COVID-19. Background on the study: PBMCs, B-cell-depleted T cells, or T cells were the source of the cDNA or gDNA that made up the material.

Libraries were prepared by immunoSEQ multiplex PCR; TCRdb keeps only in-frame clonotypes and omits some of them. The sample holds about 220,000 clones, more than 75% seen once. Sequencing used peripheral blood. The gene calls are TRBV5-1 and TRBJ2-7, with D perhaps matching TRBD1 (8 bases). This receptor was obtained from a woman aged 25 to 45 who had recovered from COVID-19. CDR3 bases: TGCGCCAGCAGCTTGAGGACAGGGAGGGACGAGCAGTACTTC. Amino acid sequence: CASSLRTGRDEQYF.